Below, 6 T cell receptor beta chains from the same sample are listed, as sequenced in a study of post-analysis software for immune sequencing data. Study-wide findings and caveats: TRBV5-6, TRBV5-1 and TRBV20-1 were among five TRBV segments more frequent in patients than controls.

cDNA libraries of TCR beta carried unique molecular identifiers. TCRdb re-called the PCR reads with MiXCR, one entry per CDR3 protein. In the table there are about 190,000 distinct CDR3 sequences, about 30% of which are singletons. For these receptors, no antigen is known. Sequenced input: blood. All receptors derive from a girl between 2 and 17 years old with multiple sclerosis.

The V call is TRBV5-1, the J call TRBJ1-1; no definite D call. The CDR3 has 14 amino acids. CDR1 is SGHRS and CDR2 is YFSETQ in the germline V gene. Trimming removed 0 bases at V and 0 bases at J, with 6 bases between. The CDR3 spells CASSLEHMNTEAFF. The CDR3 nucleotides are TGCGCCAGCAGCTTGGAACACATGAACACTGAAGCTTTCTTT.

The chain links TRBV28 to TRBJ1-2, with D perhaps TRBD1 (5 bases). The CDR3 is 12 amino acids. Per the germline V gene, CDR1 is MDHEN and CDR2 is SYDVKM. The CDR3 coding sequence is TGTGTCGCGACAGTTACAGGACGTGGCTACACCTTC. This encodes CVATVTGRGYTF.

CDR3 sequence: CASSWGPSGGARGEQFF. The CDR3 coding sequence is TGTGCCAGCAGCTGGGGACCCAGCGGGGGCGCGCGCGGTGAGCAGTTCTTC. This chain links TRBV11-2 with TRBJ2-1; 8 bases line up with TRBD2. The CDR3 extends over 17 amino acids. The ends lost 4 bases at V and 9 bases at J; junction bases unmatched: 17. Germline V gene sequence: CDR1 SGHAT, CDR2 FQNNGV.

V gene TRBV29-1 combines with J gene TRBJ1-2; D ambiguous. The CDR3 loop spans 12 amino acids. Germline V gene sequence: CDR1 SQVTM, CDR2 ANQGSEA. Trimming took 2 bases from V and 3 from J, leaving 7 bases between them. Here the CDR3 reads CSVEQADYGYTF. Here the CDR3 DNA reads TGCAGCGTTGAACAGGCCGACTATGGCTACACCTTC.

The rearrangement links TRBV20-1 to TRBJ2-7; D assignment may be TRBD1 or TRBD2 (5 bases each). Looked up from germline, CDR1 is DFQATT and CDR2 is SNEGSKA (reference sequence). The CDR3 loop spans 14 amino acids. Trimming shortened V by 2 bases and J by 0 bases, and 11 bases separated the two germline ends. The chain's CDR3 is CSARRGDSSYEQYF. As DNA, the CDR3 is TGCAGTGCTAGACGAGGGGATAGCTCCTACGAGCAGTACTTC.

The CDR3 reads CASSLNSDQPQHF. The CDR3 DNA follows: TGTGCCAGCAGCTTAAATTCCGATCAGCCCCAGCATTTT. V and J are TRBV7-2 and TRBJ1-5; D is uncertain. The V end was cut by 2 bases, the J end by 5 bases, with 7 bases between. CDR1 is SGHTA, CDR2 FQGNSA, per germline. The CDR3 contains 13 residues.